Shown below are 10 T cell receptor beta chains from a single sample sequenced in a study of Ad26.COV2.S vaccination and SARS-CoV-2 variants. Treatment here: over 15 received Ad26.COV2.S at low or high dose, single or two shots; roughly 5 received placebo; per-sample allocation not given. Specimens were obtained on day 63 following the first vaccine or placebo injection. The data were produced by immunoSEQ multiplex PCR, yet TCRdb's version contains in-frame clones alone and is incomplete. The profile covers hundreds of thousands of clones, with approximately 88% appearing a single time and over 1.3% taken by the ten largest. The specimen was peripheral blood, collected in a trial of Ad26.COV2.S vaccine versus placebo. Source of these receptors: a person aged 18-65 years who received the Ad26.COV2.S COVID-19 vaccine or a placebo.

CDR3 sequence: CASSYRGPLVVNEQFF. Written as DNA, the CDR3 is TGTGCCAGCAGTTACCGGGGTCCACTCGTCGTCAATGAGCAGTTCTTC. The chain has TRBV6-5 and TRBJ2-1; D might be TRBD2 (5 bases). CDR3 size: 16 residues. CDR1 is MNHEY, CDR2 SVGAGI, per germline. V was trimmed by 2 bases and J by 6 bases, leaving 17 bases between them.

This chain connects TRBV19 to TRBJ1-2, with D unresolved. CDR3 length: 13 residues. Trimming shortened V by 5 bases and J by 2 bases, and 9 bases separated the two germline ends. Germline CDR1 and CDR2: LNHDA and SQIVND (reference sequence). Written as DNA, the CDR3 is TGTGCCAGTAGTGCCATGGGGAACTATGGCTACACCTTC. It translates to CASSAMGNYGYTF.

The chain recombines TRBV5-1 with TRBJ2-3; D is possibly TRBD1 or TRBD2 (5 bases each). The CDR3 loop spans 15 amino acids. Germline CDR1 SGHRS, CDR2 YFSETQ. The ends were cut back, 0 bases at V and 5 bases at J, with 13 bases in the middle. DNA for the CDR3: TGCGCCAGCAGCTTGGCTGGGGGATGGAGAGATACGCAGTATTTT. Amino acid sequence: CASSLAGGWRDTQYF.

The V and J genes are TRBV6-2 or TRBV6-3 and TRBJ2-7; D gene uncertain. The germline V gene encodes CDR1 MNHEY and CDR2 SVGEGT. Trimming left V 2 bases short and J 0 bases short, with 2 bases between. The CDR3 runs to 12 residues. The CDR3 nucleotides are TGTGCCAGCAGTTACACCTCCTACGAGCAGTACTTC. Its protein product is CASSYTSYEQYF.

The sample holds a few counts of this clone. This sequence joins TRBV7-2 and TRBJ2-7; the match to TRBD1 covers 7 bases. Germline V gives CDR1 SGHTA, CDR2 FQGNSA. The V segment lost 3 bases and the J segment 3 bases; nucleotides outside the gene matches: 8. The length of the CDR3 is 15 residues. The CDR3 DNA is TGTGCCAGCAGCTTCCAACAGGGGCCCCGCTACGAGCAGTACTTC. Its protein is CASSFQQGPRYEQYF.

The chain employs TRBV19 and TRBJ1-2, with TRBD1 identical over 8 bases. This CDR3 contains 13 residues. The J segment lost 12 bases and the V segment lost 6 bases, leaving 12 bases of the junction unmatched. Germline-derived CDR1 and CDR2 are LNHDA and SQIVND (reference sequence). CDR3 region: CASSPRAGTGHTF. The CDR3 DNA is TGTGCCAGTAGCCCCAGAGCGGGGACAGGACACACCTTC.

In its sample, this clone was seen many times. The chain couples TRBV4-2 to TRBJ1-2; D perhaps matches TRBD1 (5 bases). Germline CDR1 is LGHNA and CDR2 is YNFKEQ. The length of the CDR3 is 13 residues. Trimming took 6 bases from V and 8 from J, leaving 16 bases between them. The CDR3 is CASSPTGESGYTF. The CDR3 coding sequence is TGTGCCAGCAGTCCTACGGGGGAAAGCGGCTACACCTTC.

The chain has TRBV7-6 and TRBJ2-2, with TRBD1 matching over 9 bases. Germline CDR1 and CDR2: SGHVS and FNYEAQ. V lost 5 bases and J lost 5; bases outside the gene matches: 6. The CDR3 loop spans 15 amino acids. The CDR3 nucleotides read TGTGCCAGCAGCATCAACAGGGGGCGGACCGGGGAGCTGTTTTTT. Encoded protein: CASSINRGRTGELFF.

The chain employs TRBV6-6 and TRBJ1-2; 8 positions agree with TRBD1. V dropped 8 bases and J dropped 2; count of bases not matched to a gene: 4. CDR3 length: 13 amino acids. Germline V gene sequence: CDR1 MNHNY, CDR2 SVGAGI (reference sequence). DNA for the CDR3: TGTGCCAGCGCGACAGGGGAGAACTATGGCTACACCTTC. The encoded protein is CASATGENYGYTF.

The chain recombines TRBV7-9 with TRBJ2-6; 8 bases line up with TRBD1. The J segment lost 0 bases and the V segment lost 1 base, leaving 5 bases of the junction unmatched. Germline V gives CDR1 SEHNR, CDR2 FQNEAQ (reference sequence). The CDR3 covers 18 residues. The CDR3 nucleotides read TGTGCCAGCAGCTTAGGAGACAGGGGCCTCTCTGGGGCCAACGTCCTGACTTTC. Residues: CASSLGDRGLSGANVLTF. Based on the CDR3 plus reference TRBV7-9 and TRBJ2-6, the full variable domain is DTGVSQNPRHKITKRGQNVTFRCDPISEHNRLYWYRQTLGQGPEFLTYFQNEAQLEKSRLLSDRFSAERPKGSFSTLEIQRTEQGDSAMYLCASSLGDRGLSGANVLTFGAGSRLTVL.